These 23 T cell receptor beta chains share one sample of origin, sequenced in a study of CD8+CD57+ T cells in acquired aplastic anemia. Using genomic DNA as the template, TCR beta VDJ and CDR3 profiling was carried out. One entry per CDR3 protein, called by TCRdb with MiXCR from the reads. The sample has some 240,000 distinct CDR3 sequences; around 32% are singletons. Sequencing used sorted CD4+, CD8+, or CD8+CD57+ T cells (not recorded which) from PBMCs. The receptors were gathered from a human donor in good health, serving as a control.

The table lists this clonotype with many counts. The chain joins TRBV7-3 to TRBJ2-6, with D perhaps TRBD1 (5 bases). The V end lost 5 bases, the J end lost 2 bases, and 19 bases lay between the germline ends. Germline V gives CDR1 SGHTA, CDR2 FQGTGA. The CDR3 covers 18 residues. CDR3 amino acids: CASSDPKGAITGANVLTF. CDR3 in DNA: TGTGCCAGCAGCGATCCCAAAGGGGCCATCACTGGGGCCAACGTCCTGACTTTC. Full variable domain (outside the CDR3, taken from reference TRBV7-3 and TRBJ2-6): GAGVSQTPSNKVTEKGKYVELRCDPISGHTALYWYRQSLGQGPEFLIYFQGTGAADDSGLPNDRFFAVRPEGSVSTLKIQRTERGDSAVYLCASSDPKGAITGANVLTFGAGSRLTVL.

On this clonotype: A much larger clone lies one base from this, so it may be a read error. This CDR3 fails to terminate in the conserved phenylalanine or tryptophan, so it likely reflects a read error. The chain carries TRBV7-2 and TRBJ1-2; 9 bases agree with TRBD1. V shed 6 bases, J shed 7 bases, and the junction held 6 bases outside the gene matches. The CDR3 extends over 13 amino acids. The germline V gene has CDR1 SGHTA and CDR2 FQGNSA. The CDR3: CASSRTGGGGYTL. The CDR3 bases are TGTGCCAGCAGTCGTACAGGGGGCGGTGGCTACACCCTC.

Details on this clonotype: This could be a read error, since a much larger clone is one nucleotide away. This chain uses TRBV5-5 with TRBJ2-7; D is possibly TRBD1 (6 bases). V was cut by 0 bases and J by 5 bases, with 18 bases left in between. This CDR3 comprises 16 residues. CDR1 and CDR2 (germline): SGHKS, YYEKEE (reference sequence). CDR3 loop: CASSLGDILSPHEQYF. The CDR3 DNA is TGTGCCAGCAGCTTGGGGGACATCTTATCGCCCCACGAGCAGTACTTC.

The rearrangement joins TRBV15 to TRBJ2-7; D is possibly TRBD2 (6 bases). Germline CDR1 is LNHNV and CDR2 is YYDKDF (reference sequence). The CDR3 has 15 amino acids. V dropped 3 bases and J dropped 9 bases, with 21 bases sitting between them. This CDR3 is CATSSEREVRGWQYF. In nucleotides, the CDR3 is TGTGCCACCAGCAGTGAAAGGGAGGTGAGGGGTTGGCAGTACTTC.

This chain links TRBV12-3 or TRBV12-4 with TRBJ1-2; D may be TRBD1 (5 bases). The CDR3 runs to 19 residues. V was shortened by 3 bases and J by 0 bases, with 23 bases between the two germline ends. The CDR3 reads CASSFVPTGGVPSNYGYTF. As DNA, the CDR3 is TGTGCCAGCAGTTTTGTCCCTACGGGGGGGGTTCCTTCTAACTATGGCTACACCTTC.

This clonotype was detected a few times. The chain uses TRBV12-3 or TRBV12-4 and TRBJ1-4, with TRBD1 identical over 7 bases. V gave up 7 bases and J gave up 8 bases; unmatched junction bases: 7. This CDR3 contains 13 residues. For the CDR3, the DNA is TGTGCCAGCACAAGGGGGCCTTGGGAAAAACTGTTTTTT. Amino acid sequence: CASTRGPWEKLFF.

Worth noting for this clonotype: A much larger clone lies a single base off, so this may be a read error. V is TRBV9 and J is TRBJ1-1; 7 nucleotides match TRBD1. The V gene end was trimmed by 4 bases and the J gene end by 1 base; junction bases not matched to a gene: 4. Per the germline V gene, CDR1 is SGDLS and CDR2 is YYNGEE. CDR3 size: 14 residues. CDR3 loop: CASSKWTGNTEAFF. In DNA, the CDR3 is TGTGCCAGCAGCAAATGGACAGGGAACACTGAAGCTTTCTTT.

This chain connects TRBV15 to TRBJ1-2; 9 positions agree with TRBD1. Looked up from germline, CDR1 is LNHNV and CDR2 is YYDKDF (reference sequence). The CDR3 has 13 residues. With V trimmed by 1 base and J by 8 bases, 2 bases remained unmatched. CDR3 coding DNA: TGTGCCACCAGCAGAGGGACAGGGGCGGGCTACACCTTC. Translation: CATSRGTGAGYTF. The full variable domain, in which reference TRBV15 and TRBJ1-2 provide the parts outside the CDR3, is DAMVIQNPRYQVTQFGKPVTLSCSQTLNHNVMYWYQQKSSQAPKLLFHYYDKDFNNEADTPDNFQSRRPNTSFCFLDIRSPGLGDTAMYLCATSRGTGAGYTFGSGTRLTVV.

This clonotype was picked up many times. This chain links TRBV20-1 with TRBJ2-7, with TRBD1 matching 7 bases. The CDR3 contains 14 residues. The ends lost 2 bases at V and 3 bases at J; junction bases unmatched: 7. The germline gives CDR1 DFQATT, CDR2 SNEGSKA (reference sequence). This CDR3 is CSARPRDRYYEQYF. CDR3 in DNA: TGCAGTGCTAGACCCCGGGACAGATACTACGAGCAGTACTTC.

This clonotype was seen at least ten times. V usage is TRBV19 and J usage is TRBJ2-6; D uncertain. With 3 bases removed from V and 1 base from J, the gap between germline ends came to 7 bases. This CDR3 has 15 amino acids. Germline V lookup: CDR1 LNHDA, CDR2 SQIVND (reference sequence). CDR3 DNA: TGTGCCAGTAGTATTGGTTCTTCTGGGGCCAACGTCCTGACTTTC. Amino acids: CASSIGSSGANVLTF.

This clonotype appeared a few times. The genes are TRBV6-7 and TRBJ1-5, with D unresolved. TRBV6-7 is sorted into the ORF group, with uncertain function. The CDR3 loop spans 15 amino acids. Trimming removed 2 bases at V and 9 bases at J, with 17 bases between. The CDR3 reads CASSYPGGGRVPQHF. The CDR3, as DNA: TGTGCCAGCAGTTACCCGGGTGGAGGGCGGGTGCCCCAGCATTTT.

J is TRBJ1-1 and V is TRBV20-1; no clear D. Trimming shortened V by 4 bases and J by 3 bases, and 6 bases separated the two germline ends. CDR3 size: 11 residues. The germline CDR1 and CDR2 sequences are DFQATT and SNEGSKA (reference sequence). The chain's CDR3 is CSANRDTEAFF. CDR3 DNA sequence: TGCAGTGCTAACCGGGACACTGAAGCTTTCTTT.

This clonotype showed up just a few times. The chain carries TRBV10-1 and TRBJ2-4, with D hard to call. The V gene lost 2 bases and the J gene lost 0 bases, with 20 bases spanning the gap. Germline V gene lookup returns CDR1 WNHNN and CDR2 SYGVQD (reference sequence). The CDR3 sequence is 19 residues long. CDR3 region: CASSEVYWAELLAKNIQYF. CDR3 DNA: TGCGCCAGCAGTGAGGTTTACTGGGCGGAACTACTAGCCAAAAACATTCAGTACTTC.

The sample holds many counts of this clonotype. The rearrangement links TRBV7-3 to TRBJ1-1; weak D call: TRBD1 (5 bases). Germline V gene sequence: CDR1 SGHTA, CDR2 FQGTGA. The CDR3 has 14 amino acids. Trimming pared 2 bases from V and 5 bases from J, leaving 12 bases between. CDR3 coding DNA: TGTGCCAGCAGCTTAGGGGGAGGCGGAACTGAAGCTTTCTTT. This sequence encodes CASSLGGGGTEAFF.

CDR3 region: CASSQVGGPPKYQETQYF. CDR3 DNA: TGCGCCAGCAGCCAAGTAGGGGGGCCTCCTAAGTACCAAGAGACCCAGTACTTC. V and J are TRBV4-1 and TRBJ2-5; tentatively, D is TRBD1 or TRBD2 (6 bases each). CDR1 and CDR2 from the germline V gene are MGHRA and YSYEKL. This CDR3 has 18 residues. V was pared by 1 base and J by 0 bases, with 18 bases between.

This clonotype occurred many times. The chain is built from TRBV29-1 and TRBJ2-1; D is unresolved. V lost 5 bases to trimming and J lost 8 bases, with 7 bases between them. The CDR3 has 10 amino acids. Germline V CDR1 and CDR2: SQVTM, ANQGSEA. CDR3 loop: CSVRIDEQFF. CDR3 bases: TGCAGCGTTCGGATTGATGAGCAGTTCTTC.

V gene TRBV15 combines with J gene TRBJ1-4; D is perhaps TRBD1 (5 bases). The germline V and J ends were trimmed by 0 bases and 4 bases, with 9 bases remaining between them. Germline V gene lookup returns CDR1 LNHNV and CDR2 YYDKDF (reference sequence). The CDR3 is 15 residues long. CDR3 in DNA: TGTGCCACCAGCAGAGATGGGGGTAATAATGAAAAACTGTTTTTT. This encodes CATSRDGGNNEKLFF.

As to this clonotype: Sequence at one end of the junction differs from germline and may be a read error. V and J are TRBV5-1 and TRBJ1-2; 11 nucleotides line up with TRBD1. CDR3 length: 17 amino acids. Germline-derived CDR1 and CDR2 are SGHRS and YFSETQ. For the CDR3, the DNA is TGCGCTAGCAGCTTGGCGGGACAGGGGGATACGAACTATGGCTACACCTTC. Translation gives CASSLAGQGDTNYGYTF.

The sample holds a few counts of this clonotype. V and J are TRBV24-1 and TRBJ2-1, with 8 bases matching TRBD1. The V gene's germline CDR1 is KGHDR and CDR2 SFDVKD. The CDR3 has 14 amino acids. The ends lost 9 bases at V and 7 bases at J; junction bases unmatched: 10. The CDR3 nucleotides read TGTGCCACCGAGACGGACAGGGAAGGGAATGAGCAGTTCTTC. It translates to CATETDREGNEQFF.

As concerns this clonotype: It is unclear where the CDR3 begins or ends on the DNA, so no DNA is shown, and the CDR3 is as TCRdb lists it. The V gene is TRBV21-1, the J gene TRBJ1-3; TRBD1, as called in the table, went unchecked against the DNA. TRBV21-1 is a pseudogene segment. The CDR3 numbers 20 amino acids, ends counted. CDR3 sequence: CASSKTPGTGGFGRGNTIYF.

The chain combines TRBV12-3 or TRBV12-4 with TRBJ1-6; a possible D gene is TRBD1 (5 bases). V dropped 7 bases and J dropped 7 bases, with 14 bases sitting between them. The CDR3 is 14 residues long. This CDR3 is CASMVRGGNSPLHF. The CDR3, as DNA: TGTGCCAGCATGGTACGGGGGGGGAATTCACCCCTCCACTTT.

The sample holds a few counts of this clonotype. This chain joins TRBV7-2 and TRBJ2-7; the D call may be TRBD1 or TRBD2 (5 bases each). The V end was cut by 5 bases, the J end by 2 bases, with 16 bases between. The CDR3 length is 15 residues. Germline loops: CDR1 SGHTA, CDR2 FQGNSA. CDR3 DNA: TGTGCCAGCAGCAGCAAAACCGGGACGGCCTACGAGCAGTACTTC. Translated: CASSSKTGTAYEQYF.

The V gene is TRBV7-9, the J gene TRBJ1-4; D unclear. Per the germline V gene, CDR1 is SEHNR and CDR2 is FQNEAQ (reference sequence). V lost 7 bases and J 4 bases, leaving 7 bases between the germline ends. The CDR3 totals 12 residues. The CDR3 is CASTRDNEKLFF. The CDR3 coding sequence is TGTGCCAGCACTCGGGATAATGAAAAACTGTTTTTT.